This T cell receptor (beta chain) was sequenced in a study of T cells in Graves' hyperthyroidism and ophthalmopathy. TCR beta CDR3 regions were amplified from RNA. Carried out on the TCR CDR3, a first-round RT-PCR used the HTBI primer set. In TCRdb, the multiplex PCR reads were re-called with MiXCR into one record per CDR3 protein. The sample consists of approximately 400,000 distinct CDR3 sequences, around a quarter of them appearing once. V shed 4 bases and J shed 2 bases, with 13 bases lying between them. Germline loops: CDR1 SGHDT, CDR2 YYEEEE. The CDR3 is 15 residues long. Study-level points and caveats: Onset of ophthalmopathy came a median around 6.5 months after the model predicted it. Researchers report that a 13 V-J model separated ophthalmopathy from stable hyperthyroidism.

If no ophthalmopathy progression occurred within 18 months, Graves' hyperthyroidism was stable. This clonotype was seen repeatedly, ten times or more. The target antigen is unknown. This TCR came from a man aged 50 or older with Graves' hyperthyroidism. Sequencing was performed on blood. The chain has TRBV5-6 and TRBJ2-1; D perhaps matches TRBD2 (5 bases). The CDR3 loop reads CASSLIARPYNEQFF. Written as DNA, the CDR3 is TGTGCCAGCAGCCTGATAGCGAGGCCCTACAATGAGCAGTTCTTC.